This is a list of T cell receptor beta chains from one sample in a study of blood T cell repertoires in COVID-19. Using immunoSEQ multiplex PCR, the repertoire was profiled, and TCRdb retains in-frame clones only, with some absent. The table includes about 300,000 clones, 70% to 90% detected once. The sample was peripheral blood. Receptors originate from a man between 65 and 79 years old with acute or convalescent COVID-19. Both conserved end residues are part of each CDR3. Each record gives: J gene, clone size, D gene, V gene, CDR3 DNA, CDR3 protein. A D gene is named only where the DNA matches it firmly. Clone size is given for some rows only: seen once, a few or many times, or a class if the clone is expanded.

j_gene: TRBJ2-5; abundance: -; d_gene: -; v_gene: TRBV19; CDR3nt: TGTGCCAGTAGTAGCGCTTACCTAGAGACCCAGTACTTC; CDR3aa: CASSSAYLETQYF
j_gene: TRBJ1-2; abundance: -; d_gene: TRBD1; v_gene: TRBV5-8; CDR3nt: TGTGCCAGCAGCTCCGGACAGGGGGCCTCCTATGGCTACACCTTC; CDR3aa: CASSSGQGASYGYTF
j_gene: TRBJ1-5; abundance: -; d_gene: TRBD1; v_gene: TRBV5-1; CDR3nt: TGCGCCAGCAGCTTGGGTGGACAGGGGATAGGGCCCCAGCATTTT; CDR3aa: CASSLGGQGIGPQHF
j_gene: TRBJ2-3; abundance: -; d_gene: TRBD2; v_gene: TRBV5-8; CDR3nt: TGTGCCAGCGTCCGAGGGACAGGAGGACTAGCGGGGTCCACAGATACGCAGTATTTT; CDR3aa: CASVRGTGGLAGSTDTQYF
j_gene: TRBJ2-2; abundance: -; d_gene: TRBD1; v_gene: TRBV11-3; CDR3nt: TGTGCCAGCAGCAAGGGGACAGGGAACACCGGGGAGCTGTTTTTT; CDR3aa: CASSKGTGNTGELFF
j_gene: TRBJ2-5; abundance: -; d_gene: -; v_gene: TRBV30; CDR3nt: TGTGCCTGGACCCAGCTGACCGGGGAGACCCAGTACTTC; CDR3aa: CAWTQLTGETQYF
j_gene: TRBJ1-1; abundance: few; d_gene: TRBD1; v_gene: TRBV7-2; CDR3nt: TGTGCCAGCAGCCCTCCCCCCGGGACAGGGACTGAAGCTTTCTTT; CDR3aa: CASSPPPGTGTEAFF
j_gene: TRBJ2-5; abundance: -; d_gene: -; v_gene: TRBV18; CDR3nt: TGTGCCAGCTCCCATGCCTCTAGCCAGCAAGAGACCCAGTACTTC; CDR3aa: CASSHASSQQETQYF
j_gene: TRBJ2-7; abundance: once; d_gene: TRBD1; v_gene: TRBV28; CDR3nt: TGTGCCAGCAGTCTCCCGGGACAGGGTTCTCACTCCTACGAGCAGTACTTC; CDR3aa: CASSLPGQGSHSYEQYF
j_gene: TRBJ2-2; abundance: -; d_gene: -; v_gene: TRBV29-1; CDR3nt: TGCAGCGTTGGGGGACTTCTGGCGAACACCGGGGAGCTGTTTTTT; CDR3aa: CSVGGLLANTGELFF
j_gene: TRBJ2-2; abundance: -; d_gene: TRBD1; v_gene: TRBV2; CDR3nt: TGTGCCAGCATTACCGACAGGGACACCGGGGAGCTGTTTTTT; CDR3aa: CASITDRDTGELFF
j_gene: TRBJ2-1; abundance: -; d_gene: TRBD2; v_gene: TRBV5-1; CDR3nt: TGCGCCAGCAGCGGCGGGACTAGCGGGGGGTACAATGAGCAGTTCTTC; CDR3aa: CASSGGTSGGYNEQFF
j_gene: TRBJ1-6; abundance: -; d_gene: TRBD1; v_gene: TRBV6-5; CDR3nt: TGTGCCAGCACTACCGGACAGGTGGGATCACCCCTCCACTTT; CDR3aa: CASTTGQVGSPLHF
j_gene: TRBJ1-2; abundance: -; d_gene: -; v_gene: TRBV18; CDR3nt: TGTGCCAGCTCACCAAGATCTGGCGGCTACACCTTC; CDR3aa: CASSPRSGGYTF
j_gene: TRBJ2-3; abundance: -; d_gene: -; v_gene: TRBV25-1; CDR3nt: TGTGCCAGCAGTGAAGTGGGGAGCTGGACAGATACGCAGTATTTT; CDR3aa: CASSEVGSWTDTQYF
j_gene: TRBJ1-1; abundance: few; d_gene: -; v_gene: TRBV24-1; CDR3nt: TGTGCCACCAAGGACAACAACATGAACACTGAAGCTTTCTTT; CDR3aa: CATKDNNMNTEAFF
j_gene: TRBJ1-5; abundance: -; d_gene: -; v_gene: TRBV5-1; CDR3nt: TGCGCCAGCAGCGCCCCTGGTGGAGCGAACAATCAGCCCCAGCATTTT; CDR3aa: CASSAPGGANNQPQHF
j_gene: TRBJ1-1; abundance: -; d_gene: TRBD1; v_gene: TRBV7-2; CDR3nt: TGTGCCAGCAGCTTAGATACAGGGGGCTTCCCTGAAGCTTTCTTT; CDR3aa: CASSLDTGGFPEAFF
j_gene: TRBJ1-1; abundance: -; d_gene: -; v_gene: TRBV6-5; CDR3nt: TGTGCCAGCAGCGCCCTTAGACAGCTGAACACTGAAGCTTTCTTT; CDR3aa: CASSALRQLNTEAFF
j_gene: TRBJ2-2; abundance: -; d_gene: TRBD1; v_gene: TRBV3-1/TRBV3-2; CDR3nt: TGTGCCAGCAGCCAAGCAGCACAGGGGGGATCCGGGGAGCTGTTTTTT; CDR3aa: CASSQAAQGGSGELFF
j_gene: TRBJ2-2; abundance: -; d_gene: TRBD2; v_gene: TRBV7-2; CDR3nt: TGTGCCAGCAGCTTAGACCTAGCGGGGGGGCGGACCGGGGAGCTGTTTTTT; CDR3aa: CASSLDLAGGRTGELFF
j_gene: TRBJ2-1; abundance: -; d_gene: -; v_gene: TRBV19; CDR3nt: TGTGCCAGCGAAGACAGGGGAGGGTACAATGAGCAGTTCTTC; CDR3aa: CASEDRGGYNEQFF
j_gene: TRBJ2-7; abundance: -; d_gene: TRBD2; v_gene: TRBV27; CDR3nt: TGTGCCAGCAGCCGGGATAACGTTGCGGGAGTCTACGAGCAGTACTTC; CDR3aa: CASSRDNVAGVYEQYF
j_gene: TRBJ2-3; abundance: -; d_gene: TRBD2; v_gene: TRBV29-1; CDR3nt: TGCAGCGTTGGCAACAGAGGGAGGCTAGCGGGGGAAAGCACAGATACGCAGTATTTT; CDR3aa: CSVGNRGRLAGESTDTQYF
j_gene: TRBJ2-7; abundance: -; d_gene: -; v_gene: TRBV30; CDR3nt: TGTGCCTGGAGTGTTGGCCTCACCTCCTACGAGCAGTACTTC; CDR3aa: CAWSVGLTSYEQYF
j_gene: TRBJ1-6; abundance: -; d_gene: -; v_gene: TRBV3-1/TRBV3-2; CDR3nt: TGTGCCAGCAGCCAAACTACAGGTCAATCACCCCTCCACTTT; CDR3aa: CASSQTTGQSPLHF
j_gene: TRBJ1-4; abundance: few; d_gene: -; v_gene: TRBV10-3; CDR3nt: TGTGCCATCAATTCAGGGGACGGTAATGAAAAACTGTTTTTT; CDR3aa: CAINSGDGNEKLFF